This passage covers 30 T cell receptor beta chains from one sample sequenced in a study of shared clonotypes between healthy human individuals. Cells designated naive CD8 were CD45RO-negative and were positively selected for CCR7, with terminally differentiated effector memory CD45RA+ cells excluded. The method was immunoSEQ multiplex PCR; TCRdb's version includes in-frame clones alone and lacks a portion of them. The table shows hundreds of thousands of clones, with under 95% occurring only once. Sequenced input: naive CD8+ T cells sorted from blood. Receptor source: a man under 40 in good health.

V gene TRBV7-2 combines with J gene TRBJ2-7; 7 nucleotides line up with TRBD1. CDR1 and CDR2 (germline): SGHTA, FQGNSA. With V trimmed by 3 bases and J by 3 bases, 2 bases remained unmatched. The CDR3 runs 13 residues. CDR3 in DNA: TGTGCCAGCAGCTTGGGACAGCACTACGAGCAGTACTTC. Translation gives CASSLGQHYEQYF.

This clone occurred once. V gene TRBV29-1 combines with J gene TRBJ1-2; the D is unclear. The CDR3 covers 11 residues. Per the germline V gene, CDR1 is SQVTM and CDR2 is ANQGSEA. V was pared by 4 bases and J by 4 bases, with 7 bases between. Here the CDR3 DNA reads TGCAGCGTTGCTTGGGGCTATGGCTACACCTTC. The encoded protein is CSVAWGYGYTF.

This clone has at least ten counts. The chain combines TRBV27 with TRBJ2-5; 9 bases map to TRBD1. CDR1 MNHEY and CDR2 SMNVEV come from the germline V gene (reference sequence). V was clipped by 0 bases and J by 5 bases; unmatched bases: 13. This CDR3 is built from 18 residues. The CDR3 loop is CASSLSGPGTGFLETQYF. The DNA of the CDR3 is TGTGCCAGCAGTTTATCGGGACCCGGGACAGGGTTTTTGGAGACCCAGTACTTC.

The chain employs TRBV7-2 and TRBJ2-1; 12 nucleotides agree with TRBD2. Germline V gives CDR1 SGHTA, CDR2 FQGNSA. V shed 3 bases, J shed 4 bases, and the junction held 7 bases outside the gene matches. This CDR3 is built from 17 residues. Here the CDR3 reads CASSFGWTSGIYNEQFF. The CDR3 DNA is TGTGCCAGCAGCTTCGGCTGGACTAGCGGGATTTACAATGAGCAGTTCTTC. Using reference TRBV7-2 and TRBJ2-1 for the parts outside the CDR3, the full variable domain is GAGVSQSPSNKVTEKGKDVELRCDPISGHTALYWYRQSLGQGLEFLIYFQGNSAPDKSGLPSDRFSAERTGGSVSTLTIQRTQQEDSAVYLCASSFGWTSGIYNEQFFGPGTRLTVL.

Remarks on this clone: Germline and junction disagree at one end, which may indicate a read error. The V gene is TRBV7-7, the J gene TRBJ1-5; perhaps TRBD1 as D (5 bases). The CDR3 spans 17 residues. Germline-derived CDR1 and CDR2 are SSHAT and FNYEAQ (reference sequence). The CDR3 here is CASSLGQGNDSNQPQHF. CDR3 coding DNA: TGTGCTAGCAGCTTAGGCCAGGGAAACGATAGCAATCAGCCCCAGCATTTT.

The gene calls are TRBV30 and TRBJ2-5, with a possible D match to TRBD2 (6 bases). The end of the DNA is better explained by TRBJ2-7, so the J call may be wrong. The CDR3 length is 14 residues. Germline CDR1 GTSNPN, CDR2 SVGIG (reference sequence). CDR3 sequence: CAWSIGSSPYEQYF. In DNA, the CDR3 is TGTGCCTGGAGTATCGGGAGTTCACCCTACGAGCAGTACTTC.

This rearrangement joins TRBV6-5 to TRBJ2-3; TRBD1 matches at 7 bases. This CDR3 comprises 13 residues. V trimming: 5 bases; J trimming: 7 bases; junction bases outside the gene matches: 6. Germline values: CDR1 MNHEY, CDR2 SVGAGI. This CDR3 is CASSPDRKYTQYF. The CDR3 coding sequence is TGTGCCAGCAGTCCGGACAGGAAATATACGCAGTATTTT.

This chain uses TRBV27 with TRBJ1-1, with no clear D. The V end lost 2 bases, the J end lost 6 bases, and 13 bases lay between the germline ends. CDR3 length: 14 residues. Germline CDR1 reads MNHEY; CDR2 reads SMNVEV (reference sequence). DNA for the CDR3: TGTGCCAGCAGTTTAAGGGAATGGGGTCCTGAAGCTTTCTTT. It is translated as CASSLREWGPEAFF.

The V and J genes are TRBV27 and TRBJ1-1; the match to TRBD1 covers 11 bases. Germline trimming cut 3 bases from V and 3 bases from J; bases unmatched to any gene: 6. Germline V gene sequence: CDR1 MNHEY, CDR2 SMNVEV (reference sequence). This CDR3 contains 16 residues. The CDR3 coding sequence is TGTGCCAGCAGTTTCCTCGGGGGACAGGGGGACACTGAAGCTTTCTTT. Translation: CASSFLGGQGDTEAFF.

The CDR3 reads CASSSDPVGLHEQYF. In nucleotides, the CDR3 is TGTGCCAGCAGCTCCGACCCCGTGGGGCTTCACGAGCAGTACTTC. This sequence joins TRBV7-9 and TRBJ2-7, with D possibly being TRBD1 (5 bases). Germline loops: CDR1 SEHNR, CDR2 FQNEAQ (reference sequence). The V gene lost 4 bases and the J gene lost 5 bases, with 18 bases spanning the gap. CDR3 length: 15 amino acids.

The chain joins TRBV6-1 to TRBJ1-4; D remains unclear. The V end was cut by 4 bases, the J end by 2 bases, with 17 bases between. The germline V gene has CDR1 MNHNS and CDR2 SASEGT. The CDR3 has 17 residues. CDR3 loop: CASSGEGVRGTNEKLFF. CDR3 DNA sequence: TGTGCCAGCAGTGGAGAGGGAGTCCGAGGGACTAATGAAAAACTGTTTTTT.

The chain is built from TRBV6-1 and TRBJ2-5; no reliable D call. V lost 7 bases, J lost 5 bases, and 17 bases lay in between. The CDR3 loop spans 14 amino acids. CDR1 is MNHNS, CDR2 SASEGT, per germline. CDR3 DNA sequence: TGTGCCAGCACCCCAGTCGAAGGCCCGGAGACCCAGTACTTC. Translated, it gives CASTPVEGPETQYF.

As regards this clone: The sample holds other DNA sequences that translate to the same CDR3. The V and J genes are TRBV7-9 and TRBJ2-7; D is ambiguous. The CDR3 has 11 residues. The germline V and J ends were trimmed by 6 bases and 0 bases, with 3 bases remaining between them. Germline values: CDR1 SEHNR, CDR2 FQNEAQ (reference sequence). The CDR3 DNA sequence: TGTGCCAGCAGTGACTCCTACGAGCAGTACTTC. Protein sequence: CASSDSYEQYF.

This clone is a singleton in its sample. V and J are TRBV27 and TRBJ2-7; D is possibly TRBD1 (7 bases). Per germline, CDR1 MNHEY and CDR2 SMNVEV (reference sequence). V was cut by 3 bases and J by 7 bases, with 13 bases left in between. There are 13 residues in the CDR3. The CDR3 protein is CASSLQGGREQYF. The CDR3 DNA reads TGTGCCAGCAGTTTGCAGGGGGGCCGAGAGCAGTACTTC.

V usage is TRBV6-5 and J usage is TRBJ2-5, with 8 positions matching TRBD2. CDR3 length: 16 amino acids. Germline V CDR1 and CDR2: MNHEY, SVGAGI. Germline trimming cut 1 base from V and 3 bases from J; bases unmatched to any gene: 7. CDR3: CASSYLLADLKETQYF. The CDR3 nucleotides read TGTGCCAGCAGTTACTTACTAGCGGACCTTAAAGAGACCCAGTACTTC.

This clone was picked up one time. This rearrangement joins TRBV7-9 to TRBJ1-2; D possibly corresponds to TRBD1 (5 bases). The germline V gene encodes CDR1 SEHNR and CDR2 FQNEAQ (reference sequence). V lost 5 bases and J 8 bases, leaving 18 bases between the germline ends. This CDR3 is 14 amino acids long. CDR3 sequence (DNA): TGTGCCAGCAGCCTCGTTCCCGGGGGGAACGGCTACACCTTC. Translating gives CASSLVPGGNGYTF.

The CDR3 bases are TGTGCCACCGCACAAGTGATCTCCTACGAGCAGTACTTC. It codes for CATAQVISYEQYF. This sequence joins TRBV25-1 and TRBJ2-7; unclear D gene. The CDR3 totals 13 residues. The germline gives CDR1 MGHDK, CDR2 SYGVNS. The V and J ends lost 10 bases and 0 bases respectively, with 13 bases between them.

In regard to this clone: Other DNA sequences in this sample translate to the same CDR3. This rearrangement joins TRBV29-1 to TRBJ2-1; 8 nucleotides agree with TRBD2. V shed 6 bases and J 0 bases; nucleotides not matched to a gene: 7. CDR3 length: 15 residues. Germline V gene lookup returns CDR1 SQVTM and CDR2 ANQGSEA. The CDR3 here is CSVRRGGSSYNEQFF. CDR3 DNA sequence: TGCAGCGTCCGCCGGGGGGGAAGCTCCTACAATGAGCAGTTCTTC.

With respect to this clone: Distinct nucleotide sequences in the sample also encode this CDR3. This chain joins TRBV27 and TRBJ2-1, with TRBD2 matching over 13 bases. The CDR3 has 16 residues. The V gene's germline CDR1 is MNHEY and CDR2 SMNVEV (reference sequence). J gave up 1 base and V 7 bases, and 4 bases lay outside the gene matches. The CDR3: CASTPGLAGSYNEQFF. Written as DNA, the CDR3 is TGTGCCAGCACCCCGGGACTAGCGGGATCCTACAATGAGCAGTTCTTC.

This chain uses TRBV2 with TRBJ2-7; D not certain. This CDR3 contains 13 residues. Trimming took off 4 bases at V and 2 bases at J, with 9 bases between the two ends. In germline, CDR1 is SNHLY, CDR2 FYNNEI. The CDR3 DNA follows: TGTGCCAGCAGTGGACGTGGAACCTACGAGCAGTACTTC. Translating gives CASSGRGTYEQYF.

CDR3 region: CASSLASGSFYEQYF. The CDR3 DNA reads as TGTGCCAGCAGCTTGGCTAGCGGGAGTTTTTACGAGCAGTACTTC. The chain is built from TRBV7-7 and TRBJ2-7; 10 nucleotides line up with TRBD2. The CDR3 sequence is 15 residues long. The J segment lost 4 bases and the V segment lost 3 bases, leaving 6 bases of the junction unmatched. Germline CDR1 and CDR2: SSHAT and FNYEAQ (reference sequence).

This clone has more than one count but fewer than ten. V gene TRBV6-6 combines with J gene TRBJ2-1, with TRBD1 as a possible D gene (6 bases). There are 13 residues in the CDR3. Per germline, CDR1 MNHNY and CDR2 SVGAGI (reference sequence). V lost 7 bases and J lost 6, with 13 bases in between. In nucleotides, the CDR3 is TGTGCCAGCACCCAACAGGGCCCCAATGAGCAGTTCTTC. Amino acids: CASTQQGPNEQFF.

This chain uses TRBV19 with TRBJ2-5, with no clear D. The DNA matches TRBJ2-7 better at its end, which makes the J call doubtful. The CDR3 sequence is 13 residues long. Looked up from germline, CDR1 is LNHDA and CDR2 is SQIVND (reference sequence). CDR3 sequence reads: CATSASHSYEQYF. CDR3 DNA sequence: TGTGCCACCTCGGCGTCCCACTCCTACGAGCAGTACTTC.

The genes are TRBV11-2 and TRBJ2-7, with a possible D match to TRBD1 (6 bases). The CDR3 is 14 amino acids. Germline V gene lookup returns CDR1 SGHAT and CDR2 FQNNGV. Trimming took 7 bases from V and 2 from J, leaving 15 bases between them. CDR3 coding DNA: TGTGCCAGCACTGCTGTAGACAGGACCTACGAGCAGTACTTC. Protein product: CASTAVDRTYEQYF.

V and J are TRBV6-6 and TRBJ2-5; a possible D gene is TRBD1 (5 bases). Germline lookup yields CDR1 MNHNY and CDR2 SVGAGI (reference sequence). The CDR3 contains 16 residues. Deletions cut 7 bases from V and 3 bases from J, with 21 bases between. The CDR3 sequence is CASNNRPPGREETQYF. CDR3 DNA: TGTGCCAGCAACAATAGGCCACCCGGCAGGGAAGAGACCCAGTACTTC.

The V gene is TRBV5-6, the J gene TRBJ2-1; D is unresolved. Trimming cost V 0 bases and J 0 bases, with 13 bases left between them. CDR3 length: 17 amino acids. The germline CDR1 and CDR2 sequences are SGHDT and YYEEEE. CDR3 residues: CASSLAFGFSSYNEQFF. The CDR3, as DNA: TGTGCCAGCAGCTTGGCCTTTGGGTTTAGCTCCTACAATGAGCAGTTCTTC.

The chain is built from TRBV27 and TRBJ2-3; no clear D. From germline, CDR1 is MNHEY and CDR2 SMNVEV (reference sequence). V lost 3 bases, J lost 4 bases, and 8 bases lay in between. This CDR3 is built from 13 residues. The CDR3 bases are TGTGCCAGCAGTTTCAATCCTGCAGATACGCAGTATTTT. Residues: CASSFNPADTQYF.

On this clone: The sample carries other DNA sequences with the same CDR3. The chain carries TRBV9 and TRBJ2-7; D is perhaps TRBD2 (7 bases). Germline V gene sequence: CDR1 SGDLS, CDR2 YYNGEE. The CDR3 loop spans 14 amino acids. The V gene lost 0 bases and the J gene lost 3 bases, with 10 bases spanning the gap. In DNA, the CDR3 is TGTGCCAGCAGCGTAGCGGGGGGCGGCTACGAGCAGTACTTC. Protein product: CASSVAGGGYEQYF. The whole variable domain, filled in from reference TRBV9 and TRBJ2-7, reads DSGVTQTPKHLITATGQRVTLRCSPRSGDLSVYWYQQSLDQGLQFLIQYYNGEERAKGNILERFSAQQFPDLHSELNLSSLELGDSALYFCASSVAGGGYEQYFGPGTRLTVT.

The rearrangement joins TRBV21-1 to TRBJ2-5; the D segment call TRBD1 is taken from the table without a DNA check. TRBV21-1 is classified as a pseudogene. The length of the CDR3 is 14 residues. CDR3 loop: CATATYRGRETQYF. The CDR3 DNA follows: TGTGCCACCGCAACCTACAGGGGGCGAGAGACCCAGTACTTC.

The CDR3 DNA is TGTGCCAGCAGCTTAGTTTCATTGCTCGGGGCCAACGTCCTGACTTTC. It translates to CASSLVSLLGANVLTF. The chain recombines TRBV7-2 with TRBJ2-6; no clear D gene. V was shortened by 1 base and J by 4 bases, with 11 bases between the two germline ends. Germline V CDR1 and CDR2: SGHTA, FQGNSA. The CDR3 length is 16 residues.